This T cell receptor (beta chain) was recorded in a study of response to subunit inactivated influenza vaccine. The study, taken as a whole, reports: After each seasonal influenza vaccination, few new T cells are recruited, the authors suggested.

Comments on this clonotype: As yet, its antigen is unknown. At one end the junction does not follow the germline gene, possibly because of a read error.

MiXCR, run by TCRdb on the RT-PCR reads, gives a single entry per CDR3 protein. The sample shows fewer than 350,000 distinct CDR3 sequences, less than 25% of them seen only once. This CDR3 is built from 15 residues. CDR1 is SSHAT, CDR2 FNYEAQ, per germline (reference sequence). The V and J genes are TRBV7-7 and TRBJ1-2; 11 nucleotides line up with TRBD1. The sequences come from PBMCs from blood, collected roughly 20 months after vaccination. The receptor was isolated from a man in his fifties or sixties who received an inactivated influenza vaccine. Here the CDR3 DNA reads TGTGCTAGCAGCCCTTTGGACAGGGGGCTGGGAGGCTACACCTTC. It is translated as CASSPLDRGLGGYTF.